This T cell receptor beta chain was captured in a study of blood T cell repertoires in COVID-19. For the study at large: Samples taken during acute and convalescent COVID-19 were collected in the United States, Italy and Spain. The analysed material was cDNA or gDNA that came from T cells, B-cell-depleted T cells, or PBMCs.

In the original processing: The assay estimated nucleated cells by amplifying reference gene primers. TCRdb keeps only in-frame clones here, not all; method: immunoSEQ multiplex PCR. V and J calls and clone size come straight from that table; D and trimming were deduced from the DNA. The data hold 150,000 or so clones, with more than 75% observed a single time. The clonotype was recovered from a man at least 80 years old with acute or convalescent COVID-19. The sample was peripheral blood.

The CDR3 DNA reads TGCACCAGCAGCCAAGACTTGCAGGGTGCTGGAAACACCATATATTTT. Translation: CTSSQDLQGAGNTIYF. This chain joins TRBV1 and TRBJ1-3; the listed D gene, TRBD1, was not tested against the DNA. TRBV1 is a recognized pseudogene. This CDR3 has 16 residues.